The 10 T cell receptor beta chains below all came from one sample that was sequenced in a study of blood T cells in healthy people across ages (dated by TCRdb to between 2015 and 2017). Library construction relied on 5' RACE. For sequencing, an Illumina HiSeq 2500 was employed. The second PCR ran for about 6 to 12 cycles and used a J-beta primer mix along with a sample-barcoded 5' primer. TCRdb's own reprocessing of the public reads used fastp at Q25 and MiXCR and kept productive beta chains. Each record represents a unique CDR3 protein, reported with the most common genes and DNA among its rows. The table for this sample lists 1.5 million to 2 million distinct CDR3 sequences; approximately 30% of them were counted only once. The top ten clonotypes cover roughly 8% of the sample. Sequenced input: blood. The origin of the receptors is a woman in her 30s in good health.

The gene calls are TRBV6-6 and TRBJ1-1, with 7 bases identical to TRBD1. There are 16 residues in the CDR3. Germline loops: CDR1 MNHNY, CDR2 SVGAGI (reference sequence). The J segment lost 0 bases and the V segment lost 2 bases, leaving 6 bases of the junction unmatched. CDR3 coding DNA: TGTGCCAGCAGTTACCCAATGACAGGGATGAACACTGAAGCTTTCTTT. Residues: CASSYPMTGMNTEAFF.

This clonotype was recorded a few times. The rearrangement uses TRBV20-1 and TRBJ1-1; D is undetermined. Germline CDR1 reads DFQATT; CDR2 reads SNEGSKA (reference sequence). The CDR3 consists of 12 residues. V was cut by 0 bases and J by 1 base, with 3 bases left in between. CDR3 in amino acids: CSARDPNTEAFF. CDR3 DNA sequence: TGCAGTGCTAGAGATCCGAACACTGAAGCTTTCTTT.

The rearrangement uses TRBV7-9 and TRBJ2-3, with a possible D match to TRBD2 (7 bases). The CDR3 is made up of 14 amino acids. The V end lost 6 bases, the J end lost 5 bases, and 15 bases lay between the germline ends. The germline V gene encodes CDR1 SEHNR and CDR2 FQNEAQ (reference sequence). CDR3 residues: CASRARGRLDTQYF. As DNA, the CDR3 is TGTGCCAGCAGGGCGCGGGGGCGGTTAGATACGCAGTATTTT.

The gene calls are TRBV7-2 and TRBJ2-4; perhaps TRBD2 as D (7 bases). CDR3 length equals 18 residues. V dropped 3 bases and J dropped 2 bases, with 20 bases sitting between them. CDR1 and CDR2 from the germline V gene are SGHTA and FQGNSA. This chain's CDR3 is CASSFLSAGAATKNIQYF. DNA of the CDR3: TGTGCCAGCAGCTTTTTGAGCGCGGGGGCCGCGACCAAAAACATTCAGTACTTC.

Notes on this clonotype: A much larger clone differs from this one at a single base, so this may be a read error. The genes are TRBV12-3 or TRBV12-4 and TRBJ2-3; tentatively, D is TRBD1 (5 bases). The CDR3 is 14 amino acids. Between the trimmed V and J ends, which lost 7 bases and 0 bases, there was a span of 11 bases. The CDR3 DNA follows: TGTGCCAGCACCTTGACAGCTAGCACAGATACGCAGTATTTT. The encoded protein is CASTLTASTDTQYF.

A few counts support this clonotype. This chain's CDR3 is CASVATRDGNEQFF. CDR3 nucleotides: TGTGCCAGCGTTGCGACGAGGGACGGTAATGAGCAGTTCTTC. The rearrangement links TRBV7-2 to TRBJ2-1; D tentatively reads TRBD1 or TRBD2 (5 bases each). This CDR3 contains 14 residues. Germline V gives CDR1 SGHTA, CDR2 FQGNSA. With 8 bases removed from V and 7 bases from J, the gap between germline ends came to 18 bases. The variable domain in full, completed from reference TRBV7-2 and TRBJ2-1, reads GAGVSQSPSNKVTEKGKDVELRCDPISGHTALYWYRQSLGQGLEFLIYFQGNSAPDKSGLPSDRFSAERTGGSVSTLTIQRTQQEDSAVYLCASVATRDGNEQFFGPGTRLTVL.

This clonotype has ten or more counts. This chain connects TRBV7-9 to TRBJ2-7; no definite D call. V was trimmed by 3 bases and J by 6 bases, leaving 6 bases between them. CDR3 length: 11 amino acids. Germline-derived CDR1 and CDR2 are SEHNR and FQNEAQ (reference sequence). The DNA for the CDR3 is TGTGCCAGCAGCTTCTCTAGCGAGCAGTACTTC. It yields the protein CASSFSSEQYF.

This sequence joins TRBV20-1 and TRBJ2-1, with a weak D call TRBD2 (6 bases). The V gene lost 3 bases and the J gene lost 2 bases, with 20 bases spanning the gap. CDR3 length equals 17 residues. CDR1 and CDR2 (germline): DFQATT, SNEGSKA (reference sequence). CDR3 nucleotide sequence: TGCAGTGCTAGGGGGGGAATGTCCAGGGCGCCCTACAATGAGCAGTTCTTC. Its protein is CSARGGMSRAPYNEQFF.

On this clonotype: This may be a read error: a much more frequent sequence differs by one nucleotide. This chain links TRBV10-3 with TRBJ2-7; the D gene is possibly TRBD2 (5 bases). Per germline, CDR1 ENHRY and CDR2 SYGVKD. The CDR3 covers 13 residues. V was clipped by 4 bases and J by 3 bases, with 10 bases between them. The CDR3 reads CAISGGIGYEQYF. CDR3 DNA: TGTGCCATCAGTGGAGGGATCGGCTACGAGCAGTACTTC.

This sequence joins TRBV27 and TRBJ1-2, with D unresolved. The V end lost 8 bases, the J end lost 0 bases, and 16 bases lay between the germline ends. Germline CDR1 reads MNHEY; CDR2 reads SMNVEV (reference sequence). This CDR3 contains 15 residues. The DNA for the CDR3 is TGTGCCAGCGGGCGGACCGCGTCCCCTAACTATGGCTACACCTTC. Protein product: CASGRTASPNYGYTF.